These 8 T cell receptor beta chains were sequenced from one sample in a study of graft-versus-host responses after intestinal transplantation (dated by TCRdb to about 2021). Their antigen targets remain unknown. The receptor library was made with the immunoSEQ multiplex PCR assay. TCRdb re-hosts the immuneACCESS table, in-frame sequences only. Its copies lack some clones; in the studies checked, an unresolved V gene accounts for under half of them, and the cause for the rest is not known. Counted in this sample were over 55,000 clones; 90% of them appeared once. Approximately 1.3% of the sample lies in the top ten. The time point tag for this specimen amounts to: cells obtained before transplantation from donor or recipient. Sequenced material: unstimulated CD8+ T cells sorted from spleen or lymph node cells, taken before intestinal transplant. The receptor source for this set is a human donor who received an intestinal transplant.

The chain carries TRBV4-1 and TRBJ2-3; 12 nucleotides align to TRBD2. Germline values: CDR1 MGHRA, CDR2 YSYEKL. The V gene end was trimmed by 4 bases and the J gene end by 6 bases; junction bases not matched to a gene: 2. There are 14 residues in the CDR3. Here the CDR3 DNA reads TGCGCCAGCAGCCCCGGACTAGCGGGGGATACGCAGTATTTT. Translation: CASSPGLAGDTQYF.

The chain employs TRBV7-6 and TRBJ2-5, with TRBD2 identical over 9 bases. From germline, CDR1 is SGHVS and CDR2 FNYEAQ. Trimming removed 5 bases from V and 2 bases from J; junction bases left unmatched: 9. The CDR3 runs to 16 residues. CDR3 in DNA: TGTGCCAGCAGCCCGCCCTTAGCGGGGGTGCAAGAGACCCAGTACTTC. Its translation: CASSPPLAGVQETQYF.

The gene calls are TRBV29-1 and TRBJ1-2; D remains ambiguous. The CDR3 loop spans 9 amino acids. V shed 6 bases and J shed 8 bases, with 7 bases lying between them. Germline V CDR1 and CDR2: SQVTM, ANQGSEA. CDR3 region: CSVPGGYTF. Here the CDR3 DNA reads TGCAGCGTCCCCGGGGGCTACACCTTC.

The chain employs TRBV6-5 and TRBJ2-5; no definite D call. The CDR3 is 15 residues long. Germline V lookup: CDR1 MNHEY, CDR2 SVGAGI. Trimming left V 5 bases short and J 2 bases short, with 15 bases between. CDR3 DNA: TGTGCCAGCAGTCTGTGGAGTGGTACTCAAGAGACCCAGTACTTC. It yields the protein CASSLWSGTQETQYF.

V is TRBV11-2 and J is TRBJ2-7; D is unresolved. CDR1 and CDR2 (germline): SGHAT, FQNNGV. The germline V and J ends were trimmed by 1 base and 6 bases, with 7 bases remaining between them. The CDR3 has 12 amino acids. CDR3 nucleotide sequence: TGTGCCAGCAGCTTAGGCCTAGGCGAGCAGTACTTC. Translating gives CASSLGLGEQYF. Variable domain in full (rest from reference TRBV11-2 and TRBJ2-7): EAGVAQSPRYKIIEKRQSVAFWCNPISGHATLYWYQQILGQGPKLLIQFQNNGVVDDSQLPKDRFSAERLKGVDSTLKIQPAKLEDSAVYLCASSLGLGEQYFGPGTRLTVT.

This clone was found once. The gene calls are TRBV6-6 and TRBJ2-4; the D gene is possibly TRBD1 (6 bases). Germline V gene sequence: CDR1 MNHNY, CDR2 SVGAGI (reference sequence). The CDR3 runs to 14 residues. Trimming left V 5 bases short and J 15 bases short, with 23 bases between. Here the CDR3 DNA reads TGTGCCAGCAGTCCGACTTTACAGGGCTCTACCCCGTACTTC. It codes for CASSPTLQGSTPYF.

CDR3 loop: CASKGGLGTEAFF. Here the CDR3 DNA reads TGTGCCAGCAAGGGGGGGCTTGGCACTGAAGCTTTCTTT. The chain is built from TRBV9 and TRBJ1-1, with D perhaps TRBD1 (6 bases). The ends were cut back, 6 bases at V and 4 bases at J, with 13 bases in the middle. Germline CDR1 SGDLS, CDR2 YYNGEE. The CDR3 contains 13 residues.

CDR3 DNA: TGTGCCAGCAGCTTGTGGCAGGGGGATCAGCCCCAGCATTTT. Translation gives CASSLWQGDQPQHF. The chain joins TRBV5-8 to TRBJ1-5, with 7 bases that match TRBD1. This CDR3 has 14 amino acids. Trimming removed 1 base from V and 5 bases from J; junction bases left unmatched: 3. Germline CDR1 SGHTS, CDR2 YDEGEE.